This T cell receptor beta chain is drawn from a study of cytomegalovirus exposure and HLA in healthy donors. Study outcomes and limitations: Certain sequence variants were highly shared and formed a cluster, and this cluster was likely a sequencing artifact.

PCR primers comprised 60 Vbeta and 13 Jbeta primers. TCRdb's table, derived via immunoSEQ multiplex PCR, lists solely in-frame clones and lacks some. Counted here are roughly 180,000 clones, about 80% occurring once; the ten biggest clones make up roughly 3.5%. Looked up from germline, CDR1 is SGHNT and CDR2 is YYREEE (reference sequence). Deletions cut 4 bases from V and 3 bases from J, with 7 bases between. This CDR3 region has 13 residues. Notes on this clone: What it binds is not known.

The sample taken for sequencing was PBMCs. This TCR derives from a woman aged 55-75 years in good health and CMV-seropositive. This rearrangement joins TRBV5-4 to TRBJ2-2, with D possibly TRBD2 on 5 matching bases. CDR3 region: CASSVLDTGELFF. The CDR3, as DNA: TGTGCCAGCAGCGTACTAGACACCGGGGAGCTGTTTTTT.